These 6 T cell receptor beta chains originate from one sample sequenced in a study of blood T cell repertoires in COVID-19. Libraries were prepared by immunoSEQ multiplex PCR; TCRdb keeps only in-frame clonotypes and omits some of them. The sample shows roughly 80,000 clones, roughly 82% of them seen only once. Sequences were obtained from peripheral blood. These receptor sequences come from a human donor in a cohort sampled during active COVID-19.

The chain carries TRBV7-6 and TRBJ2-1; 9 bases line up with TRBD1. Trimming removed 1 base from V and 3 bases from J; junction bases left unmatched: 1. The CDR3 consists of 15 residues. Germline CDR1 SGHVS, CDR2 FNYEAQ. CDR3 sequence: CASSLGQGDYNEQFF. The CDR3 DNA follows: TGTGCCAGCAGCTTAGGACAGGGGGACTACAATGAGCAGTTCTTC.

This clone was detected only once. This rearrangement joins TRBV9 to TRBJ2-1; 7 nucleotides line up with TRBD2. The CDR3 is made up of 14 amino acids. V shed 0 bases and J 3 bases; nucleotides not matched to a gene: 0. CDR1 and CDR2 (germline): SGDLS, YYNGEE. In DNA, the CDR3 is TGTGCCAGCAGCGTAGAGCGGGGCTACAATGAGCAGTTCTTC. Encoded protein: CASSVERGYNEQFF.

This clone was counted between two and nine times. The chain links TRBV6-6 to TRBJ1-2, with D perhaps TRBD1 (6 bases). The CDR3 consists of 13 residues. Between the trimmed V and J ends, which lost 6 bases and 6 bases, there was a span of 14 bases. CDR1 is MNHNY and CDR2 is SVGAGI in the germline V gene (reference sequence). The CDR3 DNA follows: TGTGCCAGCAGGGTCACAGGGTTGGATGGCTACACCTTC. Translating gives CASRVTGLDGYTF.

This sequence joins TRBV5-1 and TRBJ2-5, with D maybe TRBD1 (6 bases). The germline V gene encodes CDR1 SGHRS and CDR2 YFSETQ. The CDR3 is 16 residues long. Trimming cost V 1 base and J 5 bases, with 18 bases left between them. The CDR3 nucleotides are TGCGCCAGCAGCTTGAGGCGTCTGGGGGCGCTTGAGACCCAGTACTTC. Encoded protein: CASSLRRLGALETQYF.

This clone was detected a few times. This CDR3 reads CASSYSGTDTQYF. CDR3 bases: TGTGCCAGCAGTTACTCCGGTACAGATACGCAGTATTTT. The rearrangement links TRBV6-5 to TRBJ2-3; no reliable D call. Germline V CDR1 and CDR2: MNHEY, SVGAGI. V was clipped by 0 bases and J by 3 bases, with 4 bases between them. The CDR3 has 13 amino acids.

The chain couples TRBV19 to TRBJ1-1; unclear D gene. CDR3 size: 12 residues. Trimming left V 8 bases short and J 1 base short, with 8 bases between. Germline V gene sequence: CDR1 LNHDA, CDR2 SQIVND (reference sequence). The chain's CDR3 is CASSWANTEAFF. In nucleotides, the CDR3 is TGTGCCAGTTCCTGGGCGAACACTGAAGCTTTCTTT.